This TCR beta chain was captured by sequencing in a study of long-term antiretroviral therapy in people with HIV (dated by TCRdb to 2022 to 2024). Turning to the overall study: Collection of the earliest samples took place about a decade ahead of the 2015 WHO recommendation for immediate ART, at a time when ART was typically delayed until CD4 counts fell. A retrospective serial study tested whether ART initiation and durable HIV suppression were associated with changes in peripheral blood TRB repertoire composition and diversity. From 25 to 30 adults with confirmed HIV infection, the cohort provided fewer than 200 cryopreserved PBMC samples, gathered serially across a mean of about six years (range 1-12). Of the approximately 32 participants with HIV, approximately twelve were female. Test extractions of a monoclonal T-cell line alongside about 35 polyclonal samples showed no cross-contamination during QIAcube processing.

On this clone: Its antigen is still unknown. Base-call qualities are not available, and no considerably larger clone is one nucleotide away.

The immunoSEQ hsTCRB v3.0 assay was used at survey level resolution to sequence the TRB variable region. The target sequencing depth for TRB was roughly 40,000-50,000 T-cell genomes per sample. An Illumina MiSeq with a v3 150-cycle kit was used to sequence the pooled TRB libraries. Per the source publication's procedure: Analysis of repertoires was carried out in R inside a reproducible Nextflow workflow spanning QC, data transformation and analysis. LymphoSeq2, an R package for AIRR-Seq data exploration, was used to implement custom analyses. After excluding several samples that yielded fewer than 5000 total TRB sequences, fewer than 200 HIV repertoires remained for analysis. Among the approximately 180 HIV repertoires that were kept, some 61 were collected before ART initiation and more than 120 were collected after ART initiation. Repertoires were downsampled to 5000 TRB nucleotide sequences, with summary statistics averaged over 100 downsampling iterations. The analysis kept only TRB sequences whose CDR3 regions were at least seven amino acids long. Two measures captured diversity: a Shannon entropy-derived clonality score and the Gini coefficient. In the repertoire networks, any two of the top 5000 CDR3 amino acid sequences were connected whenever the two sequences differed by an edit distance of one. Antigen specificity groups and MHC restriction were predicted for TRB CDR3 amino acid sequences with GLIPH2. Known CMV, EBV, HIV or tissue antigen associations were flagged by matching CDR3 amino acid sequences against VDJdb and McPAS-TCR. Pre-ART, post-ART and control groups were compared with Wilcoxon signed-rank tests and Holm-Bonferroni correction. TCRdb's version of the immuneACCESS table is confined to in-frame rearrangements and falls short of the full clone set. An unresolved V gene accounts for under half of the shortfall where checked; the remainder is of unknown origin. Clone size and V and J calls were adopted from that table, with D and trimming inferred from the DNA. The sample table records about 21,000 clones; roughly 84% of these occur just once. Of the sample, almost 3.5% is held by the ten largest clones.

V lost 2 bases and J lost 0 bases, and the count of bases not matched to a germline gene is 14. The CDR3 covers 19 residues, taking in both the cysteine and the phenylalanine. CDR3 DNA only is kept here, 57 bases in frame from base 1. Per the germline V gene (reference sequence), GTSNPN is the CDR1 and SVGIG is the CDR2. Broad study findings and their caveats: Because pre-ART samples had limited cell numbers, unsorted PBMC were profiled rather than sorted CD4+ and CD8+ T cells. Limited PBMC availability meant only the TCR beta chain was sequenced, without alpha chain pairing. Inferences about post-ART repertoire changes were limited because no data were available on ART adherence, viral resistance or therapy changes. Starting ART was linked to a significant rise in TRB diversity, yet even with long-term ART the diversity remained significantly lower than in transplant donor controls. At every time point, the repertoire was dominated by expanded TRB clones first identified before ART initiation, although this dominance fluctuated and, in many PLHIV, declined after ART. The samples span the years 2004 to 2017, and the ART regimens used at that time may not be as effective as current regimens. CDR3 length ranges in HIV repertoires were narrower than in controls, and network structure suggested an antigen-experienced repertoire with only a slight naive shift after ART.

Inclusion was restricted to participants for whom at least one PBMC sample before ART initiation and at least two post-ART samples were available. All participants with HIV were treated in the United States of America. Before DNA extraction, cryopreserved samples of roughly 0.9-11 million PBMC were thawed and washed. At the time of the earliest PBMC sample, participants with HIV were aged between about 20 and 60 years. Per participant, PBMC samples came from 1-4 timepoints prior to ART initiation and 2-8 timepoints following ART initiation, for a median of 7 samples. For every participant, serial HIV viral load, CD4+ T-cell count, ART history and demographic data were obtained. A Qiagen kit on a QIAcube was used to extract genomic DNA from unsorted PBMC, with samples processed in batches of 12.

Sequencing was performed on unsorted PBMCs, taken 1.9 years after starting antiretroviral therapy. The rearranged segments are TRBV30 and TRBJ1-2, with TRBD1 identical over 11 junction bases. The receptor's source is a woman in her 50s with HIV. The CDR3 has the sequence CAWSRLPWTGGGSNYGYTF. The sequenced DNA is TGTGCCTGGAGTCGCCTCCCCTGGACAGGGGGCGGATCTAACTATGGCTACACCTTC. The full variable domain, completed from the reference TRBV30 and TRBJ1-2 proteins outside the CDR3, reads SQTIHQWPATLVQPVGSPLSLECTVEGTSNPNLYWYRQAAGRGLQLLFYSVGIGQISSEVPQNLSASRPQDRQFILSSKKLLLSDSGFYLCAWSRLPWTGGGSNYGYTFGSGTRLTVV.